Sequencing of this T cell receptor beta chain was carried out in a study of cytomegalovirus exposure and HLA in healthy donors. Study findings and constraints: Some segments of the V type, notably TRBV6-2 and TRBV6-3, were excluded as indistinguishable. Reports described diagnosis of cytomegalovirus status by the classifier as highly specific and sensitive.

Each of the donors was a healthy bone marrow donor. The PCR had 60 Vbeta and 13 Jbeta primers. Original processing methods: Around 76 million unique TCR beta chains, 10 million to 14 million shared, were counted in a later analysis. Repertoires were generated with immunoSEQ multiplex PCR, while TCRdb's copy carries only in-frame clones and drops some. V, J and clone size derive from that table, while D and trimming were established from the DNA sequence. The profile covers 110,000 to 150,000 clones, with around 10% appearing a single time and roughly 1.9% taken by the ten largest. CDR3 length equals 14 residues. V was shortened by 3 bases and J by 6 bases, with 12 bases between the two germline ends. Germline V CDR1 and CDR2: SGHTA, FQGNSA. A few counts support this clone. What it binds is not known.

This clonotype was sampled from a man aged 50-59 years in good health and CMV-seronegative. The V gene is TRBV7-2, the J gene TRBJ1-5; D may be TRBD1 (5 bases). Sequencing was done on a sample of PBMCs. DNA for the CDR3: TGTGCCAGCAGCTTCCAGGGCGCCGGTCAGCCCCAGCATTTT. Protein sequence: CASSFQGAGQPQHF.